Below, 17 T cell receptor beta chains from the same sample are listed, as sequenced in a study of T cells in Graves' hyperthyroidism and ophthalmopathy. Amplified TCR beta CDR3 regions derived from RNA transcripts. With the HTBI primer set, the TCR CDR3 went through a first round of RT-PCR. TCRdb processed the multiplex PCR reads anew with MiXCR; each CDR3 protein has one entry. The sample has about 590,000 distinct CDR3 sequences, about a sixth seen once. Sequenced input: blood. These receptors originate from a woman aged 25 to 45 with Graves' hyperthyroidism.

The chain employs TRBV5-5 and TRBJ2-1, with D possibly matching TRBD1 (5 bases). The germline V gene has CDR1 SGHKS and CDR2 YYEKEE (reference sequence). Between the trimmed V and J ends, which lost 1 base and 9 bases, there was a span of 17 bases. The CDR3 runs to 15 residues. The CDR3, as DNA: TGTGCCAGCAGCTTGCAGTTGGGGCCAATAGGTGAGCAGTTCTTC. Protein: CASSLQLGPIGEQFF.

This clonotype has more than one count but fewer than ten. This could be a read error, since a much larger clone is one nucleotide away. CDR3 bases: TGTGCCAGCAGCCAAGAGGGGAGGCGAGACACTGAAGCTTTCTTT. Its protein is CASSQEGRRDTEAFF. V and J are TRBV3-1 and TRBJ1-1; D unclear. Trimming cost V 0 bases and J 3 bases, with 11 bases left between them. The germline gives CDR1 LGHDT, CDR2 YNNKEL (reference sequence). CDR3 length: 15 residues.

This clonotype was seen repeatedly, ten times or more. The rearrangement links TRBV3-1 to TRBJ1-5; unclear D gene. This CDR3 is built from 15 residues. Trimming pared 0 bases from V and 4 bases from J, leaving 10 bases between. The V gene's germline CDR1 is LGHDT and CDR2 YNNKEL (reference sequence). The CDR3 protein is CASSQDSTGNQPQHF. The CDR3 nucleotides are TGTGCCAGCAGCCAAGATTCAACGGGGAATCAGCCCCAGCATTTT.

As concerns this clonotype: With a much larger clone just one base away, this may be a read error. The DNA of the CDR3 is TGCAGTGCTAGCCATCCTAGCGGAGGCACCTACAATGAGCAGCTCTTC. Translating gives CSASHPSGGTYNEQLF. V usage is TRBV20-1 and J usage is TRBJ2-1; 7 positions match TRBD2. CDR1 and CDR2 from the germline V gene are DFQATT and SNEGSKA (reference sequence). The CDR3 totals 16 residues.

This clonotype was counted many times. V usage is TRBV7-2 and J usage is TRBJ1-4, with 7 bases fitting TRBD1. Germline CDR1 reads SGHTA; CDR2 reads FQGNSA. Trimming removed 3 bases from V and 8 bases from J; junction bases left unmatched: 9. The CDR3 consists of 15 residues. The DNA of the CDR3 is TGTGCCAGCAGCTTTGGAGTAACAGGGGTAGAAAAACTGTTTTTT. It yields the protein CASSFGVTGVEKLFF.

The V call is TRBV20-1, the J call TRBJ1-4, with unresolved D. CDR3 length: 13 residues. The germline V and J ends were trimmed by 7 bases and 5 bases, with 14 bases remaining between them. Germline CDR1 reads DFQATT; CDR2 reads SNEGSKA (reference sequence). The CDR3 is CSVFDTRNEKLFF. The CDR3, as DNA: TGCAGTGTTTTTGACACCCGAAATGAAAAACTGTTTTTT.

This clonotype was seen ten or more times. The chain combines TRBV30 with TRBJ2-5; D possibly corresponds to TRBD1 (5 bases). Trimming shortened V by 0 bases and J by 5 bases, and 13 bases separated the two germline ends. In germline, CDR1 is GTSNPN, CDR2 SVGIG (reference sequence). CDR3 length equals 14 residues. CDR3 sequence: CAWSVLSGSETQYF. The CDR3 coding sequence is TGTGCCTGGAGTGTACTTTCAGGGTCGGAGACCCAGTACTTC.

This clonotype was counted many times. The chain recombines TRBV6-1 with TRBJ2-7, with D hard to call. V was clipped by 4 bases and J by 1 base, with 5 bases between them. The CDR3 consists of 12 residues. From germline, CDR1 is MNHNS and CDR2 SASEGT. The CDR3 DNA sequence: TGTGCCAGCAGTGTATGGTCCTACGAGCAGTACTTC. Protein product: CASSVWSYEQYF.

This clonotype was observed at least ten times. The chain employs TRBV28 and TRBJ2-3; 14 bases fit TRBD2. Germline values: CDR1 MDHEN, CDR2 SYDVKM. Germline trimming cut 8 bases from V and 4 bases from J; bases unmatched to any gene: 14. The CDR3 totals 18 residues. The CDR3 DNA reads TGTGCCAGCCGCCCCTCCGGGACTAGCGGGAGAAGGGCAGATACGCAGTATTTT. Translating it yields CASRPSGTSGRRADTQYF. Together with reference TRBV28 and TRBJ2-3, the CDR3 gives the full variable domain: DVKVTQSSRYLVKRTGEKVFLECVQDMDHENMFWYRQDPGLGLRLIYFSYDVKMKEKGDIPEGYSVSREKKERFSLILESASTNQTSMYLCASRPSGTSGRRADTQYFGPGTRLTVL.

About this clonotype: Its ends do not fully match the called genes, so a read error is possible. This chain joins TRBV28 and TRBJ1-1, with TRBD1 identical over 7 bases. The CDR3 covers 16 residues. Germline CDR1 is MDHEN and CDR2 is SYDVKM. This chain's CDR3 is CANSLPATGRNTEAFF. The CDR3, as DNA: TGTGCCAACAGTTTACCTGCGACAGGGAGGAACACTGAAGCTTTCTTT.

Many counts were recorded for this clonotype. This sequence joins TRBV20-1 and TRBJ1-2; 9 bases fit TRBD1. V was pared by 6 bases and J by 0 bases, with 8 bases of the junction left unmatched. Germline V gene lookup returns CDR1 DFQATT and CDR2 SNEGSKA (reference sequence). CDR3 length: 15 amino acids. Written as DNA, the CDR3 is TGCAGTGCGTACGGGACAGGGCGAGCTAACTATGGCTACACCTTC. It specifies CSAYGTGRANYGYTF.

Many counts were recorded for this clonotype. The J gene is TRBJ1-2, the V gene TRBV3-1; a weak D match, TRBD1 (5 bases). The germline V gene encodes CDR1 LGHDT and CDR2 YNNKEL (reference sequence). V was trimmed by 4 bases and J by 4 bases, leaving 13 bases between them. CDR3 length: 14 amino acids. Written as DNA, the CDR3 is TGTGCCAGCAGCCCTGCGACAGCGGGCTATGGCTACACCTTC. Its translation: CASSPATAGYGYTF.

This clonotype was counted ten times or more. This chain joins TRBV6-1 and TRBJ1-1; the D gene is possibly TRBD1 (6 bases). The V and J ends lost 1 base and 1 base respectively, with 16 bases between them. Germline CDR1 and CDR2: MNHNS and SASEGT. CDR3 length equals 17 residues. The CDR3 sequence is CASSEGFIGTTNTEAFF. The CDR3 nucleotides are TGTGCCAGCAGTGAAGGATTTATAGGGACAACGAACACTGAAGCTTTCTTT.

The rearrangement links TRBV5-6 to TRBJ1-4; D is undetermined. The V end lost 3 bases, the J end lost 4 bases, and 16 bases lay between the germline ends. CDR3 length: 16 residues. Germline CDR1 is SGHDT and CDR2 is YYEEEE. The DNA of the CDR3 is TGTGCCAGCAGCTGGGGAGTAGGACGGATTAATGAAAAACTGTTTTTT. Amino acid sequence: CASSWGVGRINEKLFF.

This clonotype was counted a few times. V usage is TRBV9 and J usage is TRBJ2-1; perhaps TRBD1 as D (6 bases). V was pared by 3 bases and J by 5 bases, with 9 bases between. Germline CDR1 and CDR2: SGDLS and YYNGEE. The CDR3 is made up of 13 amino acids. The CDR3 nucleotides are TGTGCCAGCAGCGGGACAGCCAACAATGAGCAGTTCTTC. It translates to CASSGTANNEQFF.

This clonotype came up many times. V gene TRBV11-2 combines with J gene TRBJ2-7, with a tentative D call TRBD2 (6 bases). Trimming cost V 5 bases and J 6 bases, with 14 bases left between them. The CDR3 consists of 13 residues. Germline values: CDR1 SGHAT, CDR2 FQNNGV. The CDR3 DNA sequence: TGTGCCAGCAGCACAGAGCGAGCGGGCGAGCAGTACTTC. Protein sequence: CASSTERAGEQYF.

The chain recombines TRBV5-5 with TRBJ1-1; unclear D gene. CDR1 and CDR2 from the germline V gene are SGHKS and YYEKEE (reference sequence). This CDR3 contains 14 residues. V gave up 8 bases and J gave up 1 base, with 15 bases separating them. In DNA, the CDR3 is TGTGCCAGTGGCTTGGGTCACTCGAACACTGAAGCTTTCTTT. Translating gives CASGLGHSNTEAFF.